This T cell receptor (beta chain) is from a study of shared clonotypes between healthy human individuals. Produced via immunoSEQ multiplex PCR; TCRdb's table is partial and in-frame only. Among about 1 million clones, more than 65% were seen once, and the ten largest hold 1.5%. Germline V gene data show CDR1 as SGHAT and CDR2 as FQNNGV. After removal of 8 bases from V and 0 bases from J, the junction contained 4 bases not matched to a gene. The CDR3 covers 14 residues. This rearrangement joins TRBV11-2 to TRBJ2-7, with 10 nucleotides matching TRBD2. This sequence originates from a young man in good health. Source material: memory CD4+ T cells sorted from blood. Subset denoted: CD45RA-negative fraction. The CDR3 protein is CASQASGGSYEQYF. CDR3 in DNA: TGTGCCAGCCAAGCTAGCGGGGGCTCCTACGAGCAGTACTTC. Combining the CDR3 with reference TRBV11-2 and TRBJ2-7 gives the whole variable domain EAGVAQSPRYKIIEKRQSVAFWCNPISGHATLYWYQQILGQGPKLLIQFQNNGVVDDSQLPKDRFSAERLKGVDSTLKIQPAKLEDSAVYLCASQASGGSYEQYFGPGTRLTVT.